The source of this T cell receptor beta chain is a study of cytomegalovirus exposure and HLA in healthy donors. The PCR contained 60 Vbeta and 13 Jbeta primers. Profiling relied on immunoSEQ multiplex PCR, and the TCRdb table lists in-frame clones only, not all of them. The profile shows 150,000 to 200,000 clones, roughly 79% of them singletons. The V and J ends lost 5 bases and 6 bases, in that order; junction bases with no gene match: 5. Germline CDR1 ENHRY, CDR2 SYGVKD. This CDR3 is 13 amino acids long. Sequenced: PBMCs. This rearrangement joins TRBV10-3 to TRBJ2-7; 9 bases fit TRBD2. This TCR was sampled from a woman in her thirties or forties in good health and CMV-seronegative. The CDR3 protein is CAISPSGRREQYF. CDR3 DNA sequence: TGTGCCATCAGTCCCAGCGGGAGGCGCGAGCAGTACTTC.